This TCR beta chain stems from a study of blood T cells in healthy people across ages. Study-level points and caveats: Expanded clonotype changes were possibly confounded by unknown donor CMV status.

The CDR3 is made up of 15 amino acids. The germline V gene has CDR1 SQVTM and CDR2 ANQGSEA. V was cut by 5 bases and J by 1 base, with 14 bases left in between. Together with a sample-barcoded 5' primer, a J-beta primer mix was included in a second PCR lasting roughly 6 to 12 cycles. TCRdb recomputed calls from the 5' RACE reads with MiXCR, one row per CDR3 protein. The sample has some 860,000 distinct CDR3 sequences, approximately 60% seen once. To note about this clonotype: The antigen is not known.

Sequenced sample: blood. The TCR sequence derives from a man between 35 and 55 years old in good health. The chain carries TRBV29-1 and TRBJ2-2; D call uncertain. CDR3 amino acids: CSVPQLWGNTGELFF. In nucleotides, the CDR3 is TGCAGCGTTCCCCAGTTGTGGGGGAACACCGGGGAGCTGTTTTTT.